What follows are 13 T cell receptor beta chains derived from one specimen sequenced in a study of T cells after yellow fever vaccination. TCRdb re-called the 5' RACE reads with MiXCR, one entry per CDR3 protein. The sample records some 600,000 distinct CDR3 sequences, about 17% being singletons. The sequenced sample was PBMCs, obtained less than 6 days after the first yellow fever vaccination. Receptor source: a man aged 18 to 30 who received the YFV17D yellow fever vaccine.

The J gene is TRBJ2-2, the V gene TRBV7-8, with TRBD2 identical over 11 bases. The germline CDR1 and CDR2 sequences are SGHVS and FQNEAQ. The length of the CDR3 is 16 residues. With 5 bases clipped from V and 5 bases from J, the junction kept 7 bases outside the gene matches. CDR3 DNA sequence: TGTGCCAGCAGCGAACTAGCGGGGGTGACGACCGGGGAGCTGTTTTTT. Amino acid sequence: CASSELAGVTTGELFF.

This clonotype was counted once. The V and J genes are TRBV6-5 and TRBJ1-1, with D maybe TRBD1 (6 bases). The germline V gene has CDR1 MNHEY and CDR2 SVGAGI. The CDR3 runs 14 residues. The V end was cut by 4 bases, the J end by 0 bases, with 9 bases between. In nucleotides, the CDR3 is TGTGCCAGCAGTTGGGGGCTTATGAACACTGAAGCTTTCTTT. Residues: CASSWGLMNTEAFF.

This sequence joins TRBV5-1 and TRBJ1-2; D is ambiguous. CDR3 size: 13 residues. The V gene's germline CDR1 is SGHRS and CDR2 YFSETQ. Trimming left V 2 bases short and J 5 bases short, with 10 bases between. The CDR3 region is CASSFRRLYGYTF. The CDR3 nucleotides read TGCGCCAGCAGCTTCCGGAGGCTTTATGGCTACACCTTC.

The chain carries TRBV7-8 and TRBJ1-4; D is undetermined. The CDR3 loop spans 16 amino acids. Trimming left V 4 bases short and J 8 bases short, with 20 bases between. Germline CDR1 is SGHVS and CDR2 is FQNEAQ. This CDR3 is CASSSLTDGGSEKLFF. In nucleotides, the CDR3 is TGTGCCAGCAGCTCCCTCACCGACGGAGGAAGCGAAAAACTGTTTTTT.

This sequence joins TRBV15 and TRBJ1-1, with D possibly being TRBD1 (5 bases). This CDR3 has 15 residues. The germline CDR1 and CDR2 sequences are LNHNV and YYDKDF (reference sequence). Trimming pared 3 bases from V and 1 base from J, leaving 12 bases between. The CDR3 region is CATSRGVLGNTEAFF. CDR3 DNA sequence: TGTGCCACCAGCAGGGGGGTGCTAGGGAACACTGAAGCTTTCTTT.

This chain uses TRBV2 with TRBJ1-3; D is unresolved. The ends were cut back, 4 bases at V and 5 bases at J, with 3 bases in the middle. CDR3 size: 11 residues. Per the germline V gene, CDR1 is SNHLY and CDR2 is FYNNEI. The CDR3 nucleotides read TGTGCCAGCAGTGTTAGAAACACCATATATTTT. This gives the protein CASSVRNTIYF.

This clonotype was observed a handful of times. The J gene is TRBJ2-5, the V gene TRBV5-1, with a weak D call TRBD2 (6 bases). Germline CDR1 and CDR2: SGHRS and YFSETQ. The V gene lost 1 base and the J gene lost 5 bases, with 12 bases spanning the gap. This CDR3 is built from 14 residues. In nucleotides, the CDR3 is TGCGCCAGCAGCTTGACGTCCCGGGGGGAGACCCAGTACTTC. Its protein product is CASSLTSRGETQYF.

There are many counts of this clonotype. In DNA, the CDR3 is TGTGCCAGCAGACAGGGTTTGACAGATACGCAGTATTTT. Protein sequence: CASRQGLTDTQYF. The chain has TRBV12-3 or TRBV12-4 and TRBJ2-3; TRBD1 might be the D (6 bases). V lost 6 bases and J 3 bases, leaving 10 bases between the germline ends. CDR3 size: 13 residues.

The CDR3 loop reads CASSLELANEQFF. The CDR3 DNA reads as TGCGCCAGCAGCTTGGAGTTAGCTAATGAGCAGTTCTTC. The chain is built from TRBV5-1 and TRBJ2-1; no firm D call. This CDR3 contains 13 residues. CDR1 SGHRS and CDR2 YFSETQ come from the germline V gene. Trimming shortened V by 0 bases and J by 7 bases, and 8 bases separated the two germline ends.

This clonotype was found a few times. This chain links TRBV10-3 with TRBJ1-6; TRBD1 is a possible D gene (5 bases). V dropped 8 bases and J dropped 6 bases, with 17 bases sitting between them. The CDR3 runs to 15 residues. Germline lookup yields CDR1 ENHRY and CDR2 SYGVKD. CDR3 nucleotide sequence: TGTGCCATCTCTATAGGGGTATCGGCTAATTCACCCCTCCACTTT. This encodes CAISIGVSANSPLHF.

The chain combines TRBV5-4 with TRBJ1-3; D call uncertain. Trimming stripped 0 bases from V and 6 bases from J, with 13 bases between. There are 15 residues in the CDR3. Per the germline V gene, CDR1 is SGHNT and CDR2 is YYREEE (reference sequence). The DNA of the CDR3 is TGTGCCAGCAGCTTGGTGGGCGCAGGAGCAAACACCATATATTTT. Translated, it gives CASSLVGAGANTIYF.

The J gene is TRBJ2-3, the V gene TRBV29-1; D is uncertain. This CDR3 region has 12 residues. V lost 4 bases and J lost 2, with 7 bases in between. CDR1 is SQVTM, CDR2 ANQGSEA, per germline. The CDR3, as DNA: TGCAGCGTTGCAACAAACACAGATACGCAGTATTTT. This codes for CSVATNTDTQYF.

This clonotype was picked up one time. A much bigger clone sits one base away, suggesting this may be a read error. This chain joins TRBV12-3 or TRBV12-4 and TRBJ1-5, with a possible D match to TRBD1 (5 bases). Trimming removed 6 bases at V and 2 bases at J, with 17 bases between. This CDR3 is 16 amino acids long. In DNA, the CDR3 is TGTGCCAGCAGCCATACTGCAGGGACTGGCAATCAGCCCCAGCATTTT. This translates into CASSHTAGTGNQPQHF.